This T cell receptor (beta chain) was recovered during a study of T-cell memory formation after mild COVID-19. Study information: Across donors, TCR clusters were largely donor specific. Findings and caveats of the study: SARS-CoV-2 specificity was not confirmed for second-wave clones peaking on day 37.

This clonotype has a handful of counts. Antigen: not known. V gave up 5 bases and J gave up 4 bases, with 13 bases separating them. This CDR3 comprises 14 residues. Germline assignment: CDR1 SGHTA and CDR2 FQGTGA. Using constant-segment primers, 5'RACE produced TCR alpha and TCR beta cDNA libraries carrying sample barcodes and UMIs. TCRdb recomputed calls from the 5' RACE reads with MiXCR, one row per CDR3 protein. The repertoire has a few hundred thousand distinct CDR3 sequences, roughly a tenth of them found once; the top ten carry just over 3%. Sequenced input: PBMCs or a T cell subset sorted from them (not recorded which). The chain joins TRBV7-3 to TRBJ2-3, with D hard to call. The sequence was collected from a man between 18 and 29 years old who had mild COVID-19 (a few samples of this study predate the infection). Cell type and time point are not known. The CDR3 here is CASSATARADTQYF. CDR3 coding DNA: TGTGCCAGCAGCGCTACGGCTAGGGCAGATACGCAGTATTTT.